Listed here are 5 T cell receptor beta chains from one sample, sequenced in a study of graft-versus-host responses after intestinal transplantation. Antigens of these TCRs are unknown. This table comes from immunoSEQ multiplex PCR, and its TCRdb copy is limited to in-frame clones, with some not included. This sample has about 86,000 clones; roughly 90% occur once, and the top ten carry roughly 0.3%. The input for sequencing was unstimulated CD4+ T cells sorted from spleen or lymph node cells, taken before transplant. The receptors derive from a human donor who was the organ donor for an intestinal transplant.

This clone was seen only a few times. The rearrangement links TRBV2 to TRBJ1-1; possibly TRBD1 for D (6 bases). The CDR3 sequence is 14 residues long. V was pared by 6 bases and J by 3 bases, with 14 bases between. Germline CDR1 is SNHLY and CDR2 is FYNNEI. The CDR3 DNA reads as TGTGCCAGCAGATACACCGAGGGGGACACTGAAGCTTTCTTT. It encodes CASRYTEGDTEAFF.

The rearrangement joins TRBV2 to TRBJ1-5; 8 bases match TRBD1. The J segment lost 7 bases and the V segment lost 4 bases, leaving 9 bases of the junction unmatched. Per germline, CDR1 SNHLY and CDR2 FYNNEI. This CDR3 contains 15 residues. Here the CDR3 reads CASSADRGKSQPQHF. The DNA of the CDR3 is TGTGCCAGCAGTGCCGACAGGGGAAAGAGCCAGCCCCAGCATTTT.

This chain joins TRBV27 and TRBJ2-5; 7 positions match TRBD1. The last part of the DNA fits TRBJ2-7 better; the J call may be wrong. This CDR3 is 15 amino acids long. Germline CDR1 MNHEY, CDR2 SMNVEV (reference sequence). The CDR3 spells CASSDREISSYEQYF. The DNA for the CDR3 is TGTGCCAGCAGCGACAGGGAAATATCCTCCTACGAGCAGTACTTC.

The J gene is TRBJ2-1, the V gene TRBV19, with 7 positions matching TRBD1. Germline V gene lookup returns CDR1 LNHDA and CDR2 SQIVND (reference sequence). The CDR3 contains 15 residues. With 2 bases clipped from V and 5 bases from J, the junction kept 6 bases outside the gene matches. CDR3 protein: CASSIQGVLNNEQFF. CDR3 bases: TGTGCCAGTAGTATACAGGGGGTCCTTAACAATGAGCAGTTCTTC.

V gene TRBV9 combines with J gene TRBJ2-1, with D tentatively TRBD1 (7 bases). V was pared by 5 bases and J by 7 bases, with 22 bases between. There are 16 residues in the CDR3. The germline gives CDR1 SGDLS, CDR2 YYNGEE. CDR3 loop: CASSLDTGAGGNEQFF. CDR3 bases: TGTGCCAGCAGTTTAGACACAGGGGCCGGAGGGAATGAGCAGTTCTTC.